Listed here are 12 T cell receptor beta chains from one sample, sequenced in a study of cytomegalovirus exposure and HLA in healthy donors. Amplification used 60 Vbeta primers and 13 Jbeta primers. Using immunoSEQ multiplex PCR, the repertoire was profiled, and TCRdb retains in-frame clones only, with some absent. The sample includes approximately 250,000 clones, approximately 78% of them seen just once. Sequencing input: PBMCs. The origin of the receptors is a boy aged 5 to 17 in good health and CMV-seronegative.

The chain has TRBV19 and TRBJ1-2; 8 bases align to TRBD1. This CDR3 has 14 amino acids. Germline CDR1 reads LNHDA; CDR2 reads SQIVND (reference sequence). V lost 4 bases, J lost 3 bases, and 4 bases stayed unmatched. The CDR3 here is CASSNPDRDYGYTF. DNA for the CDR3: TGTGCCAGTAGTAACCCGGACAGGGACTATGGCTACACCTTC. The full variable domain, in which reference TRBV19 and TRBJ1-2 provide the parts outside the CDR3, is DGGITQSPKYLFRKEGQNVTLSCEQNLNHDAMYWYRQDPGQGLRLIYYSQIVNDFQKGDIAEGYSVSREKKESFPLTVTSAQKNPTAFYLCASSNPDRDYGYTFGSGTRLTVV.

This chain joins TRBV7-9 and TRBJ2-1, with 10 bases fitting TRBD2. Germline CDR1 SEHNR, CDR2 FQNEAQ (reference sequence). V lost 5 bases and J lost 3; bases outside the gene matches: 10. The CDR3 runs 17 residues. In DNA, the CDR3 is TGTGCCAGCAGCGCCCGGGGGCTAGCGGGGGTCTACAATGAGCAGTTCTTC. As protein: CASSARGLAGVYNEQFF.

This chain uses TRBV11-2 with TRBJ2-3; 12 bases agree with TRBD2. Germline V gene data show CDR1 as SGHAT and CDR2 as FQNNGV. The CDR3 has 17 residues. V dropped 1 base and J dropped 5; count of bases not matched to a gene: 7. The CDR3 reads CASSLGPLAGGQDTQYF. The CDR3, as DNA: TGTGCCAGCAGCTTAGGACCTCTAGCGGGGGGGCAAGATACGCAGTATTTT.

The rearrangement uses TRBV4-2 and TRBJ2-1; 11 nucleotides align to TRBD1. The CDR3 length is 15 residues. Germline CDR1 reads LGHNA; CDR2 reads YNFKEQ. V trimming: 4 bases; J trimming: 7 bases; junction bases outside the gene matches: 6. CDR3 loop: CASSRRDRGENEQFF. Here the CDR3 DNA reads TGTGCCAGCAGCCGCCGGGACAGGGGGGAGAATGAGCAGTTCTTC.

The CDR3 bases are TGCGCCAGCAGCTTGGGCAGGTTTGAGACTGAAGCTTTCTTT. It translates to CASSLGRFETEAFF. The chain carries TRBV5-1 and TRBJ1-1; D not resolved. The CDR3 has 14 amino acids. Trimming took off 0 bases at V and 5 bases at J, with 11 bases between the two ends. Germline CDR1 SGHRS, CDR2 YFSETQ.

This chain joins TRBV11-2 and TRBJ1-5, with D possibly being TRBD1 (5 bases). The length of the CDR3 is 17 residues. V lost 0 bases to trimming and J lost 3 bases, with 15 bases between them. CDR1 and CDR2 from the germline V gene are SGHAT and FQNNGV. CDR3 in amino acids: CASSLDGAALPNQPQHF. The CDR3 DNA sequence: TGTGCCAGCAGCTTAGATGGGGCAGCTCTCCCCAATCAGCCCCAGCATTTT.

This rearrangement joins TRBV7-9 to TRBJ1-1, with 11 bases matching TRBD1. Germline V lookup: CDR1 SEHNR, CDR2 FQNEAQ (reference sequence). V was pared by 5 bases and J by 4 bases, with 15 bases of the junction left unmatched. This CDR3 is 18 amino acids long. The CDR3: CASSDTTGGQGGGTEAFF. Written as DNA, the CDR3 is TGTGCCAGCAGCGACACAACAGGGGGACAGGGGGGAGGCACTGAAGCTTTCTTT.

This clone is a singleton in its sample. This chain uses TRBV10-2 with TRBJ2-7, with D perhaps TRBD2 (5 bases). V was trimmed by 2 bases and J by 7 bases, leaving 33 bases between them. Germline lookup yields CDR1 WSHSY and CDR2 SAAADI. The CDR3 covers 20 residues. The CDR3 here is CASSENGYVGSRFGVWEQYF. CDR3 coding DNA: TGCGCCAGCAGTGAGAACGGGTATGTGGGGAGCCGATTTGGAGTGTGGGAGCAGTACTTC.

The rearrangement joins TRBV29-1 to TRBJ1-2; maybe TRBD1 (5 bases). The CDR3 consists of 14 residues. The V gene lost 3 bases and the J gene lost 4 bases, with 15 bases spanning the gap. Per the germline V gene, CDR1 is SQVTM and CDR2 is ANQGSEA. The DNA of the CDR3 is TGCAGCGTTGATCAGTCGGGGGTGGGCTATGGCTACACCTTC. Translating it yields CSVDQSGVGYGYTF.

V and J are TRBV5-1 and TRBJ2-7; 8 nucleotides agree with TRBD1. This CDR3 is 14 amino acids long. Germline V gene lookup returns CDR1 SGHRS and CDR2 YFSETQ. Trimming removed 1 base from V and 6 bases from J; junction bases left unmatched: 6. CDR3 sequence (DNA): TGCGCCAGCAGCTTGTTACAGGGGGGCCGCGAGCAGTACTTC. Amino acids: CASSLLQGGREQYF. Variable domain in full (rest from reference TRBV5-1 and TRBJ2-7): KAGVTQTPRYLIKTRGQQVTLSCSPISGHRSVSWYQQTPGQGLQFLFEYFSETQRNKGNFPGRFSGRQFSNSRSEMNVSTLELGDSALYLCASSLLQGGREQYFGPGTRLTVT.

The chain is built from TRBV27 and TRBJ2-1; 9 positions agree with TRBD1. V lost 5 bases, J lost 4 bases, and 6 bases stayed unmatched. From germline, CDR1 is MNHEY and CDR2 SMNVEV (reference sequence). CDR3 size: 15 residues. CDR3 protein: CASSIPGTGYNEQFF. The CDR3 DNA reads TGTGCCAGCAGTATACCCGGGACAGGGTACAATGAGCAGTTCTTC.

The genes are TRBV11-3 and TRBJ2-2; TRBD1 matches 7 bases. The CDR3 runs 15 residues. V dropped 9 bases and J dropped 3; count of bases not matched to a gene: 10. CDR1 and CDR2 from the germline V gene are SGHNT and YENEEA. The CDR3 nucleotides read TGTGCCAGTAAGAGGGGGACAGACTACACCGGGGAGCTGTTTTTT. Translated: CASKRGTDYTGELFF.